Listed here are 15 T cell receptor beta chains from one sample, sequenced in a study of spatial heterogeneity in lung cancer. Findings and limits, study-wide: Mutation tallies in tumors tracked expanded intratumoral alpha and beta TCR counts.

The sample's time point: sample taken at primary tumor resection. Antigen specificity for these receptors is unknown. MiXCR, applied by TCRdb to the 5' RACE reads, yields one record per CDR3 protein. The sample consists of 9,500 to 11,000 distinct CDR3 sequences, 6% to 8% of them appearing once. This material consisted of lung tumor tissue, taken at surgery. These TCRs come from a female donor with early-stage non-small cell lung cancer.

This clonotype has a count of ten or more. This beta chain is off target for a library built for alpha chains, so its abundance means little. The chain employs TRBV28 and TRBJ1-5; TRBD1 aligns across 8 bases. The CDR3 loop spans 12 amino acids. Germline CDR1 is MDHEN and CDR2 is SYDVKM. V was pared by 6 bases and J by 5 bases, with 0 bases of the junction left unmatched. The CDR3 is CASRTGDQPQHF. The CDR3 bases are TGTGCCAGCAGGACAGGGGATCAGCCCCAGCATTTT.

This clonotype was recorded many times. The library was designed around alpha chains, so this beta chain is a stray read whose abundance carries little weight. The V call is TRBV3-1, the J call TRBJ1-2; D call uncertain. Deletions cut 2 bases from V and 8 bases from J, with 15 bases between. This CDR3 has 14 residues. Germline V gene lookup returns CDR1 LGHDT and CDR2 YNNKEL (reference sequence). The CDR3 loop is CASSQRIGIVGYTF. For the CDR3, the DNA is TGTGCCAGCAGCCAAAGGATAGGGATTGTGGGCTACACCTTC. Supplemented by reference TRBV3-1 and TRBJ1-2, the full variable domain reads DTAVSQTPKYLVTQMGNDKSIKCEQNLGHDTMYWYKQDSKKFLKIMFSYNNKELIINETVPNRFSPKSPDKAHLNLHINSLELGDSAVYFCASSQRIGIVGYTFGSGTRLTVV.

A remark on this clonotype: Given a much more abundant clone one base away, this may be a read error. For a library built for alpha chains, this beta chain is a stray read; little rests on its size. CDR3 nucleotides: TGTGCCAGTAGTATAGGGGGGGACCAGCCCCAGCATTTT. The encoded protein is CASSIGGDQPQHF. The rearrangement links TRBV19 to TRBJ1-5, with TRBD1 as a possible D gene (5 bases). V gave up 1 base and J gave up 7 bases, with 8 bases separating them. Germline-derived CDR1 and CDR2 are LNHDA and SQIVND (reference sequence). The CDR3 sequence is 13 residues long.

By frequency in the sample, this clonotype is medium-sized (0.01 to 0.1%). This beta chain came through as a stray read in a library set up for alpha chains, and its size says little. This chain joins TRBV20-1 and TRBJ1-1; 9 nucleotides align to TRBD1. With V trimmed by 5 bases and J by 4 bases, 8 bases remained unmatched. CDR3 length equals 14 residues. CDR1 is DFQATT and CDR2 is SNEGSKA in the germline V gene (reference sequence). The CDR3 DNA reads as TGCAGTGCTTCCGATGGGACAGGGTTCACTGAAGCTTTCTTT. Translating gives CSASDGTGFTEAFF.

Relative to its sample, this clonotype is medium-sized (0.01 to 0.1%). This beta chain is off target for a library built for alpha chains, so its abundance means little. The rearrangement joins TRBV5-5 to TRBJ2-7; D perhaps matches TRBD1 (6 bases). The germline V and J ends were trimmed by 0 bases and 1 base, with 11 bases remaining between them. Germline CDR1 reads SGHKS; CDR2 reads YYEKEE (reference sequence). The CDR3 runs 15 residues. The chain's CDR3 is CASSLAGQGSYEQYF. In DNA form, the CDR3 reads TGTGCCAGCAGCTTGGCGGGGCAGGGGTCCTACGAGCAGTACTTC.

In this sample, this clonotype turned up many times. With the library built for alpha chains, this beta chain is off target and its frequency is not meaningful. This sequence joins TRBV7-2 and TRBJ2-7; D is possibly TRBD2 (5 bases). CDR1 and CDR2 from the germline V gene are SGHTA and FQGNSA. The CDR3 loop spans 14 amino acids. V shed 1 base and J shed 3 bases, with 10 bases lying between them. The CDR3 DNA is TGTGCCAGCAGCTTAGGGTTCGGAGGCTACGAGCAGTACTTC. Translation: CASSLGFGGYEQYF.

About this clonotype itself: This beta chain is an off-target read within a library intended for alpha chains, so its frequency means little. The V gene is TRBV4-3, the J gene TRBJ2-1; D could derive from TRBD1 or TRBD2 (5 bases each). Between the trimmed V and J ends, which lost 0 bases and 5 bases, there was a span of 17 bases. The CDR3 extends over 17 amino acids. Per germline, CDR1 LGHNA and CDR2 YSLEER. In nucleotides, the CDR3 is TGCGCCAGCAGCCAAGAGGCGTCCCCCGGGACCAACAATGAGCAGTTCTTC. Translation: CASSQEASPGTNNEQFF.

For this clonotype: This beta chain was picked up by a library intended for alpha chains and is off target, so its count carries little meaning. J is TRBJ2-7 and V is TRBV7-3; 7 bases fit TRBD1. Trimming at V came to 5 bases and at J to 2 bases, leaving 6 bases not matched to a gene. Germline-derived CDR1 and CDR2 are SGHTA and FQGTGA. CDR3 length equals 14 residues. The DNA for the CDR3 is TGTGCCAGCAGCCGGACAGGCGCCACCTACGAGCAGTACTTC. This translates into CASSRTGATYEQYF. Supplemented by reference TRBV7-3 and TRBJ2-7, the full variable domain reads GAGVSQTPSNKVTEKGKYVELRCDPISGHTALYWYRQSLGQGPEFLIYFQGTGAADDSGLPNDRFFAVRPEGSVSTLKIQRTERGDSAVYLCASSRTGATYEQYFGPGTRLTVT.

A few counts support this clonotype. This beta chain lies outside the target of a library built for alpha chains; its clone size means little. CDR3 protein: CASRLGTSNTEAFF. The CDR3 DNA reads as TGTGCCAGCAGACTGGGGACCTCGAACACTGAAGCTTTCTTT. This chain joins TRBV6-5 and TRBJ1-1; possibly TRBD1 for D (5 bases). The CDR3 is 14 amino acids. Germline-derived CDR1 and CDR2 are MNHEY and SVGAGI. V gave up 6 bases and J gave up 1 base, with 12 bases separating them.

The table lists this clonotype with many counts. This beta chain is an off-target read within a library intended for alpha chains, so its frequency means little. The J gene is TRBJ1-5, the V gene TRBV7-6, with unresolved D. The germline V gene has CDR1 SGHVS and CDR2 FNYEAQ. This CDR3 region has 14 residues. V shed 0 bases and J shed 9 bases, with 12 bases lying between them. The CDR3 bases are TGTGCCAGCAGCTTAGCGTACGAGGGCCGGCCCCAGCATTTT. It is translated as CASSLAYEGRPQHF.

This clonotype has ten or more counts. This beta chain is an unintended read in a library built for alpha chains; its size means little. The chain has TRBV7-2 and TRBJ1-6; D might be TRBD1 (6 bases). The CDR3 consists of 15 residues. V was pared by 5 bases and J by 7 bases, with 15 bases between. Germline CDR1 and CDR2: SGHTA and FQGNSA. The CDR3 nucleotides are TGTGCCAGCAGCGTTACCGGGACACAGAATTCACCCCTCCACTTT. It encodes CASSVTGTQNSPLHF.

In this sample, this clonotype is medium-sized. This beta chain slipped into a library made for alpha chains as a stray read, so its size is not meaningful. V and J are TRBV2 and TRBJ2-7, with 14 bases aligning to TRBD2. V shed 6 bases and J 0 bases; nucleotides not matched to a gene: 1. Germline CDR1 SNHLY, CDR2 FYNNEI. The CDR3 is 15 amino acids. The CDR3 coding sequence is TGTGCCAGCAGCGGACTAGCGGGGGGCTCCTACGAGCAGTACTTC. Translated: CASSGLAGGSYEQYF. Drawing the rest from reference TRBV2 and TRBJ2-7, the complete variable domain is EPEVTQTPSHQVTQMGQEVILRCVPISNHLYFYWYRQILGQKVEFLVSFYNNEISEKSEIFDDQFSVERPDGSNFTLKIRSTKLEDSAMYFCASSGLAGGSYEQYFGPGTRLTVT.

A word on this clonotype: Because the library targeted alpha chains, this beta chain is an off-target read whose size means little. The genes are TRBV24-1 and TRBJ1-5; D is unclear. Germline CDR1 reads KGHDR; CDR2 reads SFDVKD. The CDR3 totals 14 residues. Trimming left V 4 bases short and J 6 bases short, with 12 bases between. The CDR3 DNA follows: TGTGCCACCAGTGACCCAGCAGGCGCTCAGCCCCAGCATTTT. Its translation: CATSDPAGAQPQHF.

This clonotype was seen many times. Within a library made for alpha chains, this beta chain is off target, and its count is uninformative. The V gene is TRBV12-5, the J gene TRBJ1-6; D might be TRBD1 (6 bases). This CDR3 spans 14 amino acids. Germline-derived CDR1 and CDR2 are LGHNT and FRNRAP. V was clipped by 1 base and J by 10 bases, with 11 bases between them. CDR3 region: CASGLAGVGSPLHF. CDR3 coding DNA: TGTGCTAGTGGTTTGGCAGGGGTAGGCTCACCCCTCCACTTT. Based on the CDR3 plus reference TRBV12-5 and TRBJ1-6, the full variable domain is DARVTQTPRHKVTEMGQEVTMRCQPILGHNTVFWYRQTMMQGLELLAYFRNRAPLDDSGMPKDRFSAEMPDATLATLKIQPSEPRDSAVYFCASGLAGVGSPLHFGNGTRLTVT.

This clonotype has ten or more counts. Because the library targeted alpha chains, this beta chain is an off-target read whose size means little. The genes are TRBV5-1 and TRBJ1-1, with TRBD1 matching over 7 bases. The germline gives CDR1 SGHRS, CDR2 YFSETQ. The CDR3 loop spans 14 amino acids. V was clipped by 2 bases and J by 7 bases; unmatched bases: 8. The chain's CDR3 is CASSLQGPPGEAFF. In DNA, the CDR3 is TGCGCCAGCAGCTTACAGGGGCCCCCGGGTGAAGCTTTCTTT. Using reference TRBV5-1 and TRBJ1-1 for the parts outside the CDR3, the full variable domain is KAGVTQTPRYLIKTRGQQVTLSCSPISGHRSVSWYQQTPGQGLQFLFEYFSETQRNKGNFPGRFSGRQFSNSRSEMNVSTLELGDSALYLCASSLQGPPGEAFFGQGTRLTVV.